These 24 T cell receptor beta chains were sequenced from one sample in a study of T cell repertoires in aging, cancer and after chemotherapy. Rearranged V-D-J TRB sequences were amplified with a mixed TRB-A/B primer pool. TCRdb re-derived calls from the multiplex PCR reads in MiXCR, one entry per CDR3 protein. The sample records around 13,000 distinct CDR3 sequences, approximately 30% being singletons. TCR beta rearrangements were amplified from peripheral blood genomic DNA. The sequenced sample consisted of blood. The origin of the receptors is a human donor with a blood cancer.

The V and J genes are TRBV7-4 and TRBJ2-3, with TRBD2 matching over 11 bases. The CDR3 length is 18 residues. Germline values: CDR1 SGHVT, CDR2 SQSDAQ. The V and J ends lost 4 bases and 0 bases, in that order; junction bases with no gene match: 9. The CDR3: CASSWGLAVVTSTDTQYF. CDR3 nucleotides: TGTGCCAGCAGCTGGGGACTAGCGGTTGTTACTAGCACAGATACGCAGTATTTT.

This clonotype is medium-sized (0.01 to 0.1%) in the sample. This chain connects TRBV6-2 or TRBV6-3 to TRBJ2-7; maybe TRBD2 (6 bases). CDR1 MNHEY and CDR2 SVGEGT come from the germline V gene. The CDR3 contains 12 residues. V lost 4 bases and J 9 bases, leaving 13 bases between the germline ends. In DNA form, the CDR3 reads TGTGCCAGCAGTTGGAGGGGATCGGGGCAGTACGTC. It translates to CASSWRGSGQYV.

In its sample, this clonotype is medium-sized (0.01 to 0.1%). The chain links TRBV12-3 or TRBV12-4 to TRBJ2-6, with D tentatively TRBD2 (6 bases). The CDR3 is 21 amino acids. The germline V and J ends were trimmed by 8 bases and 0 bases, with 29 bases remaining between them. The CDR3 bases are TGTGCCAGCTCTTCGGACGGGTTAGCCGCGCGGGACGCCTCTGGGGCCAACGTCCTGACTTTC. Amino acids: CASSSDGLAARDASGANVLTF.

Judged by abundance, this clonotype is medium-sized. V usage is TRBV6-5 and J usage is TRBJ2-1; possible D gene TRBD1, 5 bases. This CDR3 has 15 amino acids. The ends were cut back, 6 bases at V and 5 bases at J, with 17 bases in the middle. CDR1 is MNHEY and CDR2 is SVGAGI in the germline V gene. CDR3 in DNA: TGTGCCAGCAGGAAGGGGTGGGGCGCGGACAATGAGCAGTTCTTC. It encodes CASRKGWGADNEQFF.

This clonotype was counted between two and nine times. The chain uses TRBV6-1 and TRBJ2-1, with D possibly TRBD1 on 6 matching bases. The germline CDR1 and CDR2 sequences are MNHNS and SASEGT. The CDR3 runs 19 residues. Trimming pared 5 bases from V and 2 bases from J, leaving 25 bases between. This chain's CDR3 is CASSPRTAATSNPYNEQFF. The CDR3 DNA reads TGTGCCAGCAGTCCCCGGACAGCAGCCACATCGAACCCCTACAATGAGCAGTTCTTC.

The rearrangement joins TRBV12-3 or TRBV12-4 to TRBJ2-5, with 10 nucleotides matching TRBD1. This CDR3 region has 17 residues. V lost 4 bases and J lost 5; bases outside the gene matches: 13. The CDR3 DNA follows: TGTGCCAGCAGTTCCGTTTTCGACAGGGGGCGCTTGGAGACCCAGTACTTC. It translates to CASSSVFDRGRLETQYF.

This clonotype was observed a few times. V is TRBV20-1 and J is TRBJ1-1; TRBD1 agrees at 7 bases. The CDR3 runs to 15 residues. Germline V lookup: CDR1 DFQATT, CDR2 SNEGSKA (reference sequence). Trimming cost V 1 base and J 5 bases; bases outside gene matches: 10. The DNA of the CDR3 is TGCAGTGCTAGAGTTACAGGGGCGGTCAGGACTGAAGCTTTCTTT. Translated, it gives CSARVTGAVRTEAFF.

In this sample, this clonotype turned up many times. The V gene is TRBV6-5, the J gene TRBJ2-3; D unclear. V shed 1 base and J shed 6 bases, with 2 bases lying between them. CDR1 and CDR2 from the germline V gene are MNHEY and SVGAGI. The CDR3 is made up of 11 amino acids. CDR3 nucleotide sequence: TGTGCCAGCAGTTACTTCGATACGCAGTATTTT. Residues: CASSYFDTQYF.

This clonotype has more than one count but fewer than ten. The gene calls are TRBV6-1 and TRBJ2-3; D remains unclear. Per the germline V gene, CDR1 is MNHNS and CDR2 is SASEGT. The CDR3 is 20 residues long. Trimming took 5 bases from V and 0 from J, leaving 27 bases between them. CDR3: CASSPNRRASPRASTDTQYF. The DNA for the CDR3 is TGTGCCAGCAGTCCTAACCGCCGTGCATCGCCCCGTGCTAGCACAGATACGCAGTATTTT.

This clonotype was counted many times. The chain combines TRBV6-6 with TRBJ2-3, with 16 bases identical to TRBD2. The CDR3 consists of 20 residues. Looked up from germline, CDR1 is MNHNY and CDR2 is SVGAGI (reference sequence). V lost 7 bases to trimming and J lost 1 base; unmatched junction nucleotides: 14. The CDR3 DNA sequence: TGTGCCAGCACCCGCGTGGGGGGACTAGCGGGGGGGAAGGGCACAGATACGCAGTATTTT. Its translation: CASTRVGGLAGGKGTDTQYF.

This clonotype was detected only a few times. The gene calls are TRBV6-2 or TRBV6-3 and TRBJ2-1; D is ambiguous. The CDR3 is made up of 14 amino acids. V was cut by 8 bases and J by 3 bases, with 14 bases left in between. Germline V gives CDR1 MNHEY, CDR2 SVGEGT. The CDR3 DNA sequence: TGTGCCAGCGGGGTGGGCAGACTCTACAATGAGCAGTTCTTC. Protein: CASGVGRLYNEQFF.

This clonotype was detected a few times. The CDR3 region is CAISTGGSGTEAFF. The DNA for the CDR3 is TGTGCCATCAGTACAGGGGGGAGCGGCACTGAAGCTTTCTTT. The rearrangement uses TRBV10-3 and TRBJ1-1, with 8 bases aligning to TRBD1. The CDR3 has 14 amino acids. V lost 5 bases to trimming and J lost 4 bases; unmatched junction nucleotides: 6. From germline, CDR1 is ENHRY and CDR2 SYGVKD.

This clonotype was counted ten times or more. CDR3 nucleotides: TGTGCCAGCAGCCAACTCGTGGGGGCTGGAGGGGCCAACGTCCTGACTTTC. It yields the protein CASSQLVGAGGANVLTF. V and J are TRBV4-2 and TRBJ2-6; possible D gene TRBD1, 6 bases. CDR1 and CDR2 from the germline V gene are LGHNA and YNFKEQ. The CDR3 totals 17 residues. The germline V and J ends were trimmed by 2 bases and 4 bases, with 15 bases remaining between them.

V usage is TRBV5-1 and J usage is TRBJ2-2, with D maybe TRBD1 (6 bases). V gave up 0 bases and J gave up 4 bases, with 22 bases separating them. The length of the CDR3 is 19 residues. The germline gives CDR1 SGHRS, CDR2 YFSETQ. DNA for the CDR3: TGCGCCAGCAGCTTGGATGGCCAGGGGCCATCGCGAGTCACCGGGGAGCTGTTTTTT. Residues: CASSLDGQGPSRVTGELFF.

J is TRBJ1-4 and V is TRBV5-1; 12 bases align to TRBD1. CDR1 SGHRS and CDR2 YFSETQ come from the germline V gene. This CDR3 is 17 amino acids long. V shed 3 bases and J 4 bases; nucleotides not matched to a gene: 7. For the CDR3, the DNA is TGCGCCAGCAGCTGGACCGGGACAGGGGGCGTTAATGAAAAACTGTTTTTT. This sequence encodes CASSWTGTGGVNEKLFF.

Turning to this clonotype: The conserved closing phenylalanine or tryptophan is absent in this CDR3, likely reflecting a read error. The gene calls are TRBV6-2 or TRBV6-3 and TRBJ2-3; D not certain. This CDR3 spans 15 amino acids. CDR1 and CDR2 (germline): MNHEY, SVGEGT. Trimming left V 6 bases short and J 0 bases short, with 13 bases between. CDR3 bases: TGTGCCAGCAGGCTGATGGGCAGTAGCACAGATACGCAGTATCTT. Its translation is CASRLMGSSTDTQYL.

The rearrangement uses TRBV19 and TRBJ1-1; D remains unclear. There are 13 residues in the CDR3. The ends were cut back, 3 bases at V and 10 bases at J, with 15 bases in the middle. Per the germline V gene, CDR1 is LNHDA and CDR2 is SQIVND (reference sequence). The CDR3 DNA is TGTGCCAGTAGTATTTATGAGGGCGTAGGAGCTTTCTTT. Protein product: CASSIYEGVGAFF.

This clonotype qualifies as medium-sized. J is TRBJ2-2 and V is TRBV19; 7 bases map to TRBD1. This CDR3 contains 13 residues. CDR1 is LNHDA, CDR2 SQIVND, per germline (reference sequence). After removal of 7 bases from V and 6 bases from J, the junction contained 5 bases not matched to a gene. The CDR3 reads CASIETGSGELFF. CDR3 DNA sequence: TGTGCCAGTATCGAGACAGGGTCCGGGGAGCTGTTTTTT.

The CDR3 here is CSAGLLPTYEQYV. The CDR3 DNA sequence: TGCAGTGCTGGGCTACTTCCAACCTACGAGCAGTACGTC. The V gene is TRBV20-1, the J gene TRBJ2-7; no firm D call. V lost 5 bases, J lost 2 bases, and 13 bases lay in between. The CDR3 is made up of 13 amino acids. Germline CDR1 reads DFQATT; CDR2 reads SNEGSKA (reference sequence).

This clonotype is labeled as medium-sized. This chain connects TRBV19 to TRBJ1-6; TRBD1 aligns across 7 bases. CDR1 is LNHDA and CDR2 is SQIVND in the germline V gene (reference sequence). Trimming cost V 5 bases and J 3 bases; bases outside gene matches: 7. The CDR3 contains 16 residues. Here the CDR3 reads CASSGRDSGYNSPLHF. CDR3 bases: TGTGCCAGTAGTGGCCGGGACAGCGGCTATAATTCACCCCTCCACTTT. Together with reference TRBV19 and TRBJ1-6, the CDR3 gives the full variable domain: DGGITQSPKYLFRKEGQNVTLSCEQNLNHDAMYWYRQDPGQGLRLIYYSQIVNDFQKGDIAEGYSVSREKKESFPLTVTSAQKNPTAFYLCASSGRDSGYNSPLHFGNGTRLTVT.

This chain uses TRBV20-1 with TRBJ2-7; 7 bases align to TRBD1. The CDR3 has 17 residues. Germline CDR1 and CDR2: DFQATT and SNEGSKA (reference sequence). The trim removed 0 bases at V and 4 bases at J, leaving 15 bases unmatched. The DNA for the CDR3 is TGCAGTGCTAGAGATCGGTCCAGGACAGGCGCCCCTTACGAGCAGTACTTC. Its translation: CSARDRSRTGAPYEQYF.

By share of the sample, this clonotype is medium-sized (0.01 to 0.1%). The chain uses TRBV29-1 and TRBJ2-3; D is unresolved. V was shortened by 7 bases and J by 2 bases, with 10 bases between the two germline ends. There are 12 residues in the CDR3. CDR1 is SQVTM, CDR2 ANQGSEA, per germline. The CDR3 DNA sequence: TGCAGCGCCTCTGGATACACAGATACGCAGTATTTT. Protein sequence: CSASGYTDTQYF.

The V and J genes are TRBV7-2 and TRBJ2-5; D unclear. The CDR3 totals 16 residues. The germline V and J ends were trimmed by 3 bases and 0 bases, with 14 bases remaining between them. Per germline, CDR1 SGHTA and CDR2 FQGNSA. CDR3 sequence reads: CASSLGLGWNQETQYF. CDR3 sequence (DNA): TGTGCCAGCAGCTTGGGCCTCGGGTGGAACCAAGAGACCCAGTACTTC.

This clonotype was seen only once. In DNA, the CDR3 is TGTGCCAGCAGCTTAGCGCAAAGCTCTGGGGCCAACGTCCTGACTTTC. Amino acids: CASSLAQSSGANVLTF. The gene calls are TRBV7-9 and TRBJ2-6; D gene ambiguous. The CDR3 sequence is 16 residues long. Germline loops: CDR1 SEHNR, CDR2 FQNEAQ (reference sequence). V gave up 0 bases and J gave up 0 bases, with 6 bases separating them.